Here is one T cell receptor beta chain with its context. Profiled with immunoSEQ multiplex PCR; TCRdb holds only in-frame clones, not every one. This table has 150,000 or so clones, 85% to 95% appearing once. CDR1 PRHDT and CDR2 FYEKMQ come from the germline V gene (reference sequence). V was pared by 5 bases and J by 11 bases, with 14 bases of the junction left unmatched. The CDR3 has 15 amino acids. This entry comes from a study of control samples from healthy donors and cancer patients. V gene TRBV13 combines with J gene TRBJ1-1; TRBD1 aligns across 10 bases. The source material was blood. The sequence was obtained from a woman aged 55-70 years in good health. CDR3 in DNA: TGTGCCAGCAGCCCAGAGCCGGGACAGGGGTATGGGGCTTTCTTT. It specifies CASSPEPGQGYGAFF.